The clone carrying this T cell receptor beta chain appeared a single time. MiXCR was run by TCRdb on the reads, yielding one entry per CDR3 protein. The sample has fewer than 550,000 distinct CDR3 sequences; 11% are singletons. These data come from a study of T cell repertoires in cytomegalovirus infection. The germline gives CDR1 DFQATT, CDR2 SNEGSKA (reference sequence). V lost 5 bases and J lost 3; bases outside the gene matches: 9. CDR3 length: 15 amino acids. Sequencing was done on a sample of PBMCs. The gene calls are TRBV20-1 and TRBJ2-5; TRBD2 aligns across 10 bases. This clonotype was sampled from a human donor in good health (CMV status not recorded). Some clones in this sample may be carry-over from other donors' samples. CDR3 region: CSAYPWTSGEETQYF. The CDR3 nucleotides read TGCAGTGCTTACCCATGGACTAGCGGAGAAGAGACCCAGTACTTC.